A selection of T cell receptor beta chains follows, all from one sample in a study of cytomegalovirus exposure and HLA in healthy donors. TCRdb keeps only in-frame clones here, not all; method: immunoSEQ multiplex PCR. Of approximately 170,000 clones listed, 60% to 80% were seen once; the top ten hold about 2.9%. Sequenced: PBMCs. All receptors come from a middle-aged man in good health and CMV-seronegative. CDR3s include the opening cysteine and the closing phenylalanine or tryptophan. A D gene is named only where the DNA matches it firmly. Size is stated for part of the rows, as once, few or many counts, or as a class when the clone is expanded.

d_call	clone_size	j_call	v_call	cdr3_aa	cdr3_nt
TRBD2	-	TRBJ2-2	TRBV13	CASSPSRIAGPTAGELFF	TGTGCCAGCAGCCCTAGCCGGATAGCGGGACCCACCGCCGGGGAGCTGTTTTTT
-	-	TRBJ2-4	TRBV7-2	CASSPSADSSKNIQYF	TGTGCCAGCAGCCCGAGCGCCGACAGCTCCAAAAACATTCAGTACTTC
TRBD1	-	TRBJ2-1	TRBV6-5	CASSYSPGQGNNEQFF	TGTGCCAGCAGTTACTCTCCGGGACAGGGGAACAATGAGCAGTTCTTC
-	-	TRBJ1-2	TRBV12-5	CASGLEGGVGGYTF	TGTGCTAGTGGTTTAGAAGGGGGGGTTGGAGGCTACACCTTC
TRBD1	-	TRBJ1-1	TRBV30	CAWSVHRGGLAFF	TGTGCCTGGAGTGTACACAGGGGGGGATTGGCTTTCTTT
-	-	TRBJ2-1	TRBV7-6	CASSPATGYGEQFF	TGTGCCAGCAGCCCGGCTACGGGGTACGGTGAGCAGTTCTTC
-	-	TRBJ1-1	TRBV5-5	CASSSGQTRIRGAFF	TGTGCCAGCAGCTCCGGACAGACGAGGATTCGTGGGGCTTTCTTT
-	-	TRBJ2-5	TRBV7-3	CASSSLTVSRLQETQYF	TGTGCCAGCAGCTCCTTGACAGTCTCTAGGCTCCAAGAGACCCAGTACTTC
TRBD1	once	TRBJ1-2	TRBV5-8	CASSLALGRGQGYGYTF	TGTGCCAGCAGCTTGGCCCTAGGCAGGGGGCAAGGCTATGGCTACACCTTC
TRBD1	-	TRBJ2-7	TRBV5-1	CASSQLPGTGAQGGGWEQYF	TGCGCCAGCAGCCAACTCCCCGGGACAGGGGCGCAAGGGGGAGGGTGGGAGCAGTACTTC
TRBD2	-	TRBJ2-1	TRBV11-1	CASSPTGTSGYNEQFF	TGTGCCAGCAGCCCGACCGGGACTAGCGGTTACAATGAGCAGTTCTTC
TRBD1	-	TRBJ2-3	TRBV7-9	CASSKRDRGGLAPGDTQYF	TGTGCCAGCAGCAAAAGGGACAGGGGCGGACTAGCCCCAGGGGATACGCAGTATTTT
-	few	TRBJ1-4	TRBV19	CASSADSQEKLFF	TGTGCCAGTAGTGCCGACAGCCAAGAAAAACTGTTTTTT
-	few	TRBJ1-3	TRBV6-5	CASHQDSGNTIYF	TGTGCCAGCCACCAGGACTCTGGAAACACCATATATTTT
TRBD2	-	TRBJ2-7	TRBV30	CAWSVLGGGASEQYF	TGTGCCTGGAGTGTACTTGGCGGGGGGGCTAGCGAGCAGTACTTC
-	-	TRBJ2-5	TRBV4-2	CASSPFLTGEGPQTQYF	TGTGCCAGCAGCCCCTTCTTGACAGGGGAGGGTCCGCAGACCCAGTACTTC
-	few	TRBJ1-3	TRBV4-2	CASSRGTDSGNTIYF	TGTGCCAGCAGCCGCGGGACGGACTCTGGAAACACCATATATTTT
TRBD1	-	TRBJ2-3	TRBV5-1	CASNDREGPTDTQYF	TGCGCCAGCAACGACAGGGAAGGGCCCACAGATACGCAGTATTTT
TRBD1	-	TRBJ2-7	TRBV19	CASGTGVTYEQYF	TGTGCCAGTGGGACAGGGGTAACCTACGAGCAGTACTTC
TRBD1	-	TRBJ2-7	TRBV6-1	CASSELTGAYEQYF	TGTGCCAGCAGTGAACTGACAGGGGCCTACGAGCAGTACTTC
-	few	TRBJ1-1	TRBV7-9	CASSPGRGMNTEAFF	TGTGCCAGCAGCCCTGGGCGGGGGATGAACACTGAAGCTTTCTTT
TRBD2	once	TRBJ2-7	TRBV2	CASSVDGGSLYEQYF	TGTGCCAGCAGTGTGGACGGGGGGTCCCTCTACGAGCAGTACTTC
-	-	TRBJ2-7	TRBV7-2	CASTDRGRETSYEQYF	TGTGCCAGCACCGATCGGGGGCGGGAGACCTCCTACGAGCAGTACTTC
-	-	TRBJ1-2	TRBV29-1	CSVEDTVGIRGYTF	TGCAGCGTTGAAGACACAGTGGGCATTCGCGGCTACACCTTC
-	-	TRBJ2-1	TRBV10-3	CATSERGARNEQFF	TGTGCCACTTCCGAACGGGGGGCCCGAAATGAGCAGTTCTTC
TRBD2	-	TRBJ2-3	TRBV7-9	CASSPGGGLAGGTDTQYF	TGTGCCAGCAGCCCCGGCGGGGGACTAGCGGGGGGAACAGATACGCAGTATTTT
-	few	TRBJ2-3	TRBV19	CASSTTPGDTDTQYF	TGTGCCAGTAGTACGACACCCGGGGACACAGATACGCAGTATTTT
-	-	TRBJ2-1	TRBV29-1	CSVGLGLEGSYNEQFF	TGCAGCGTTGGGCTGGGACTCGAGGGCTCCTACAATGAGCAGTTCTTC
TRBD2	once	TRBJ2-7	TRBV19	CASSIDWMTSGGYEQYF	TGTGCCAGTAGTATAGATTGGATGACTAGCGGGGGCTACGAGCAGTACTTC
-	-	TRBJ2-2	TRBV19	CASSIWQGQNTGELFF	TGTGCCAGTAGTATTTGGCAGGGCCAAAACACCGGGGAGCTGTTTTTT
TRBD1	few	TRBJ2-7	TRBV5-1	CASSLDPGRTGGYEQYF	TGCGCCAGCAGCTTAGACCCCGGGAGGACAGGGGGTTACGAGCAGTACTTC
-	-	TRBJ2-7	TRBV27	CASSPGTNYEQYF	TGTGCCAGCAGCCCCGGGACAAACTACGAGCAGTACTTC
-	-	TRBJ1-2	TRBV5-1	CASSLGQPDGYTF	TGCGCCAGCAGCTTGGGACAGCCTGATGGCTACACCTTC
TRBD2	-	TRBJ2-1	TRBV9	CASSPRVAGFNEQFF	TGTGCCAGCAGCCCCCGAGTAGCGGGGTTCAATGAGCAGTTCTTC
TRBD1	few	TRBJ2-2	TRBV11-3	CASSLGWTGGKTAGELFF	TGTGCCAGCAGCCTAGGTTGGACAGGGGGCAAAACGGCCGGGGAGCTGTTTTTT
-	-	TRBJ1-1	TRBV7-9	CSSSLVGTSAFF	TGTTCCAGCAGCTTAGTAGGGACATCGGCTTTCTTT
-	-	TRBJ2-2	TRBV30	CAWSGSLAGELFF	TGTGCCTGGAGTGGTAGCTTAGCCGGGGAGCTGTTTTTT
TRBD1	few	TRBJ1-1	TRBV25-1	CASSGSGGYTEAFF	TGTGCCAGCAGTGGATCAGGGGGCTACACTGAAGCTTTCTTT